This entry concerns a single T cell receptor beta chain. Only in-frame clones appear in the TCRdb table, and some are missing; sequencing was by immunoSEQ multiplex PCR. The sample contains 70,000 to 85,000 clones, more than 75% of which appear only once. The source of the sample is a study of T cells after somatic rescue of genetic block. V was shortened by 8 bases and J by 0 bases, with 8 bases between the two germline ends. The CDR3 totals 14 residues. CDR1 SGHTA and CDR2 FQGNSA come from the germline V gene. This receptor was obtained from a man aged 25 to 40. The sample was peripheral blood mononuclear cells (PBMCs). The chain uses TRBV7-2 and TRBJ2-6, with D possibly being TRBD1 (6 bases). CDR3 sequence (DNA): TGTGCCAGCGGCAGGGGCTCTGGGGCCAACGTCCTGACTTTC. It encodes CASGRGSGANVLTF. Full variable domain (missing parts from reference TRBV7-2 and TRBJ2-6): GAGVSQSPSNKVTEKGKDVELRCDPISGHTALYWYRQSLGQGLEFLIYFQGNSAPDKSGLPSDRFSAERTGGSVSTLTIQRTQQEDSAVYLCASGRGSGANVLTFGAGSRLTVL.